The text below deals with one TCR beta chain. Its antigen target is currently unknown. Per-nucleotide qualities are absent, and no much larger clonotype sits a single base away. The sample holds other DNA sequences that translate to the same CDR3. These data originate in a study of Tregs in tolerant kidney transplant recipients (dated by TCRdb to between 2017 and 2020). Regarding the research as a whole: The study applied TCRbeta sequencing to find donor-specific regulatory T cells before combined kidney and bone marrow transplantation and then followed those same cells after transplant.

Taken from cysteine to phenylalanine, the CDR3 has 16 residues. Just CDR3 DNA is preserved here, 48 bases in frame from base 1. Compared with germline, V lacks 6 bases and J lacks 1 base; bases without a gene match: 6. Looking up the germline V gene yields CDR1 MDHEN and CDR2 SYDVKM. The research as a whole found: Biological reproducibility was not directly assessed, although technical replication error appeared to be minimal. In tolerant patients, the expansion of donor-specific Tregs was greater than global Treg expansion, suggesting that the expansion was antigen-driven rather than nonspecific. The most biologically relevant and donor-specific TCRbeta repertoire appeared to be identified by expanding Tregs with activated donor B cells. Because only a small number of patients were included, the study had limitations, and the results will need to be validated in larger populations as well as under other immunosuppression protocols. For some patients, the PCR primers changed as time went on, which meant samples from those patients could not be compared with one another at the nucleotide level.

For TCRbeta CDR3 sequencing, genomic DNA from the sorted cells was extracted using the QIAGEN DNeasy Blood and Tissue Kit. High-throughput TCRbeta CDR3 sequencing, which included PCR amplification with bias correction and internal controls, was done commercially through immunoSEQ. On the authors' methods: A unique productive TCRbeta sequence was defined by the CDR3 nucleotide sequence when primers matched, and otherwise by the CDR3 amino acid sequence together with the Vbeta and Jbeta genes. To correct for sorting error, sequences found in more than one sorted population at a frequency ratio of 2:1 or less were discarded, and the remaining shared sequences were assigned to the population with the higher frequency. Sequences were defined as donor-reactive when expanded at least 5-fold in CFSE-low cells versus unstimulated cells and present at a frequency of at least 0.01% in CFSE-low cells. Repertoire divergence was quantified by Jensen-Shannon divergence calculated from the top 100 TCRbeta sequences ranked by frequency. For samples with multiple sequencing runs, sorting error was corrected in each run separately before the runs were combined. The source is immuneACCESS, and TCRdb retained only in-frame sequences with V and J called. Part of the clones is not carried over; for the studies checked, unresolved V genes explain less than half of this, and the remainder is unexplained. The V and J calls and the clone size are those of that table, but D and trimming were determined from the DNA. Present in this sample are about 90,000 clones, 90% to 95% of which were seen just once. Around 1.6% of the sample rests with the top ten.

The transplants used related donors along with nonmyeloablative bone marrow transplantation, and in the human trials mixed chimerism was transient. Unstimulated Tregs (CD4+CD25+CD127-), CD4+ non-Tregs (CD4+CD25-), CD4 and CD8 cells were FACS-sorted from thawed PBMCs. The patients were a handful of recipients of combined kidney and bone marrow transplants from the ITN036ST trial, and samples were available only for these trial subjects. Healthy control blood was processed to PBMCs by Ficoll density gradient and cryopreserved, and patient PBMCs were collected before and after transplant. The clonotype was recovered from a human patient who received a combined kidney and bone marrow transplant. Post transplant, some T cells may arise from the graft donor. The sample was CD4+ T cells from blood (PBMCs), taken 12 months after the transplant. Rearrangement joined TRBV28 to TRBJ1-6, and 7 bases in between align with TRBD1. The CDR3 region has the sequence CASSRAGGSYNSPLHF. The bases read TGTGCCAGCAGCCGGGCAGGGGGATCCTATAATTCACCCCTCCACTTT.